These T cell receptor beta chains were read from a single sample in a study of PD-L1 blockade in urothelial cancer. Profiled with immunoSEQ multiplex PCR; TCRdb holds only in-frame clones, not every one. The data contain 40,000 to 55,000 clones, more than 75% of them singletons. Sequencing used PBMCs, obtained around atezolizumab (anti-PD-L1) treatment. The receptor source for this set is a man in his sixties with urothelial cancer. The CDR3 runs from the conserved cysteine through the conserved F or W. Each record gives: CDR3 protein, CDR3 length, J gene, D gene, V gene. A D gene is named only where the DNA matches it firmly.

CDR3: CAISPGTGFALHF; length: 13; J: TRBJ1-6; D: TRBD1; V: TRBV10-3
CDR3: CASSDRAVNQPQHF; length: 14; J: TRBJ1-5; D: TRBD1; V: TRBV19
CDR3: CARGRDRYNDGQFF; length: 14; J: TRBJ2-1; D: NA; V: TRBV7-5
CDR3: CASSLHGQGENTEAFF; length: 16; J: TRBJ1-1; D: TRBD1; V: TRBV5-1
CDR3: CASTSTGAGPQPQHF; length: 15; J: TRBJ1-5; D: NA; V: TRBV27
CDR3: CSVERGNTEAFF; length: 12; J: TRBJ1-1; D: NA; V: TRBV29-1
CDR3: CASSLNRGRFEQYF; length: 14; J: TRBJ2-7; D: TRBD1; V: TRBV28
CDR3: CATSRVTDSTGELFF; length: 15; J: TRBJ2-2; D: NA; V: TRBV15
CDR3: CASSLNVGGSTDTQYF; length: 16; J: TRBJ2-3; D: TRBD2; V: TRBV7-3
CDR3: CASSIEETGYNEQFF; length: 15; J: TRBJ2-1; D: TRBD1; V: TRBV19
CDR3: CASSHNVGLQETQYF; length: 15; J: TRBJ2-5; D: NA; V: TRBV4-2
CDR3: CASRSSGQGYEQYF; length: 14; J: TRBJ2-7; D: TRBD1; V: TRBV5-4
CDR3: CASSGTGYEKLFF; length: 13; J: TRBJ1-4; D: TRBD1; V: TRBV25-1
CDR3: CASSLVIGGLTDTQYF; length: 16; J: TRBJ2-3; D: TRBD1; V: TRBV7-9
CDR3: CASRKEVSREQYF; length: 13; J: TRBJ2-7; D: NA; V: TRBV6-1
CDR3: CASSLAGQANQETQYF; length: 16; J: TRBJ2-5; D: TRBD1; V: TRBV5-1
CDR3: CASSNQGGSNQPQHF; length: 15; J: TRBJ1-5; D: NA; V: TRBV7-3
CDR3: CASSLLGQGVPGELFF; length: 16; J: TRBJ2-2; D: TRBD1; V: TRBV5-6
CDR3: CASSEAGRGKYF; length: 12; J: TRBJ2-7; D: TRBD1; V: TRBV6-1
CDR3: CASSATTSGGYSLPSTDTQYF; length: 21; J: TRBJ2-3; D: TRBD2; V: TRBV5-1
CDR3: CASSLGLNTGELFF; length: 14; J: TRBJ2-2; D: NA; V: TRBV5-1
CDR3: CASSLPPRVAVYNEQFF; length: 17; J: TRBJ2-1; D: NA; V: TRBV7-9
CDR3: CASSHAPGQGIPQETQYF; length: 18; J: TRBJ2-5; D: TRBD1; V: TRBV14
CDR3: CASSYQGMEGYTF; length: 13; J: TRBJ1-2; D: NA; V: TRBV6-6
CDR3: CASGRSGNQPQHF; length: 13; J: TRBJ1-5; D: NA; V: TRBV7-8
CDR3: CAQTRSETQYF; length: 11; J: TRBJ2-5; D: NA; V: TRBV30
CDR3: CAWRGGASYNSPLHF; length: 15; J: TRBJ1-6; D: TRBD1; V: TRBV30
CDR3: CASSFTGGNGYTF; length: 13; J: TRBJ1-2; D: TRBD1; V: TRBV5-1
CDR3: CATSRVGTSGGIGELFF; length: 17; J: TRBJ2-2; D: TRBD2; V: TRBV15
CDR3: CASSFERVHEQYF; length: 13; J: TRBJ2-7; D: NA; V: TRBV11-2
CDR3: CASSYSSGSNQPQHF; length: 15; J: TRBJ1-5; D: NA; V: TRBV6-5
CDR3: CASSLGLAGGLETQYF; length: 16; J: TRBJ2-5; D: TRBD2; V: TRBV7-3
CDR3: CASSLYPTRGLNYEQYF; length: 17; J: TRBJ2-7; D: TRBD1; V: TRBV11-1
CDR3: CASSRNTGFQETQYF; length: 15; J: TRBJ2-5; D: NA; V: TRBV7-7
CDR3: CASSLYGDDEQFF; length: 13; J: TRBJ2-1; D: NA; V: TRBV7-3
CDR3: CASSAGTSGSYEQYF; length: 15; J: TRBJ2-7; D: TRBD2; V: TRBV9
CDR3: CASSTSRTGQETQYF; length: 15; J: TRBJ2-5; D: TRBD1; V: TRBV11-2
CDR3: CASSFETTYEQYF; length: 13; J: TRBJ2-7; D: NA; V: TRBV6-1
CDR3: CAWSPTWGQVSYEQYF; length: 16; J: TRBJ2-7; D: TRBD1; V: TRBV30
CDR3: CASSERGISTDTQYF; length: 15; J: TRBJ2-3; D: NA; V: TRBV2